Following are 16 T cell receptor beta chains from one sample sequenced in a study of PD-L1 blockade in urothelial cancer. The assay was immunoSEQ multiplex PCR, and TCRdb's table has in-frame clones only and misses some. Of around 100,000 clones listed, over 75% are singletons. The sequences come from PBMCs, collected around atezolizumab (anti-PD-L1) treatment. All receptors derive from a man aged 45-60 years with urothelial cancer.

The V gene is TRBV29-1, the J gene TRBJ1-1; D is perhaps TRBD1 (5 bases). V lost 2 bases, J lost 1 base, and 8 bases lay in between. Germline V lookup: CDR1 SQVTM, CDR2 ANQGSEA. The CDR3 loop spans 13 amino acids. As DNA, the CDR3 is TGCAGCGTTGAACGACAGACGAACACTGAAGCTTTCTTT. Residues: CSVERQTNTEAFF.

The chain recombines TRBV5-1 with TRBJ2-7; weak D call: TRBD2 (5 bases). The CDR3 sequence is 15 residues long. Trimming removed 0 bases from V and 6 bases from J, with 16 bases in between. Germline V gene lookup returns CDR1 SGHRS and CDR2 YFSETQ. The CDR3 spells CASSLVSDSHTEQYF. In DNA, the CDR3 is TGCGCCAGCAGCTTGGTGTCGGACTCGCATACCGAGCAGTACTTC.

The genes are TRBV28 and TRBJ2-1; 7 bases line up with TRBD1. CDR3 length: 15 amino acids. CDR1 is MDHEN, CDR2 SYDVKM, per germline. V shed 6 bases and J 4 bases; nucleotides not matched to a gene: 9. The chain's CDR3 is CASSMGTGVYNEQFF. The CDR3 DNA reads TGTGCCAGCAGCATGGGTACAGGGGTGTACAATGAGCAGTTCTTC.

The CDR3: CASSPLGGLAGGPSHIQYF. The CDR3 bases are TGTGCCAGCAGCCCTCTCGGAGGACTAGCGGGAGGGCCTTCCCACATTCAGTACTTC. The chain carries TRBV27 and TRBJ2-4; 15 bases fit TRBD2. The CDR3 is 19 amino acids. The V segment lost 6 bases and the J segment 8 bases; nucleotides outside the gene matches: 17. Germline V gene data show CDR1 as MNHEY and CDR2 as SMNVEV (reference sequence).

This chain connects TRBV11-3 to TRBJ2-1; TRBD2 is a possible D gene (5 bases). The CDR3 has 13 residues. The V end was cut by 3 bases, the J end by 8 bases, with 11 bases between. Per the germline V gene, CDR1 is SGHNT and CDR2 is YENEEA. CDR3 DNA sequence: TGTGCCAGCAGCTTCACGGGAATCGATGAGCAGTTCTTC. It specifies CASSFTGIDEQFF.

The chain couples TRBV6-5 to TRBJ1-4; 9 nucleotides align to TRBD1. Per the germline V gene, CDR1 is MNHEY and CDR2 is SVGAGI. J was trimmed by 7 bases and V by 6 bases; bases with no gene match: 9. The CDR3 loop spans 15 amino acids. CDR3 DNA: TGTGCCAGCAGCTCCCACAGGGGGCCGGGTGAAAAACTGTTTTTT. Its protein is CASSSHRGPGEKLFF.

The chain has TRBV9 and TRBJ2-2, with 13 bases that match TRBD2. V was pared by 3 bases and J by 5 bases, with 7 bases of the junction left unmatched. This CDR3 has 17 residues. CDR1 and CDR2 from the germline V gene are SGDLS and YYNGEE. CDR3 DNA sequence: TGTGCCAGCAGCGCTGGACTAGCGGGAGTTATAACCGGGGAGCTGTTTTTT. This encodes CASSAGLAGVITGELFF.

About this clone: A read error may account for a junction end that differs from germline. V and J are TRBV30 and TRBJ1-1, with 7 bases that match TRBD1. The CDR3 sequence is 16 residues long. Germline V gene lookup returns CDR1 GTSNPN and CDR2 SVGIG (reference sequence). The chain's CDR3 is CAWARNRGGMNTGAFF. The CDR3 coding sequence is TGTGCCTGGGCACGAAACAGGGGTGGTATGAACACTGGAGCTTTCTTT.

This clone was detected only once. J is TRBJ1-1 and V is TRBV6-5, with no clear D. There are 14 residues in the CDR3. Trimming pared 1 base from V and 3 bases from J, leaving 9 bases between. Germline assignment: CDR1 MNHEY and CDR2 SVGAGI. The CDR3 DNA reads TGTGCCAGCAGTTACTGGCAGACTGACACTGAAGCTTTCTTT. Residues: CASSYWQTDTEAFF.

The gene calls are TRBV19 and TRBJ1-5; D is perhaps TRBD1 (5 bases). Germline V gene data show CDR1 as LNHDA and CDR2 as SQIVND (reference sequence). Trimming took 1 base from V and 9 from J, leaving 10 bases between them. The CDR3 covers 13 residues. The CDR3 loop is CASSIVWRGPQHF. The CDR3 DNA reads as TGTGCCAGTAGTATAGTGTGGAGGGGGCCCCAGCATTTT.

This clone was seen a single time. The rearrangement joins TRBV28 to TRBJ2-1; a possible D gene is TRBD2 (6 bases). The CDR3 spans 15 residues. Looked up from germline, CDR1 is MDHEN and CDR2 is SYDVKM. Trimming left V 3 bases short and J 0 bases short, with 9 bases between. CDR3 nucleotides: TGTGCCAGCAGTTTGACGGGAGTCTCCTACAATGAGCAGTTCTTC. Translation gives CASSLTGVSYNEQFF.

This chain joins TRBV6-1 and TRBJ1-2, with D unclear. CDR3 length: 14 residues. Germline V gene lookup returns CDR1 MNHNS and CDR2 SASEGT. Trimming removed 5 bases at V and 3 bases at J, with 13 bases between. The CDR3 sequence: CASSTRVDYYGYTF. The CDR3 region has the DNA TGTGCCAGCAGTACCCGGGTGGATTACTATGGCTACACCTTC.

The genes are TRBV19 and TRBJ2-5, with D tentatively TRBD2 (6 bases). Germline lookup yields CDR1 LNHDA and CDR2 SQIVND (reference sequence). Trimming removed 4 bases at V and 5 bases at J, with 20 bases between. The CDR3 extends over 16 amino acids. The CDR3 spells CASSTGLTAYGETQYF. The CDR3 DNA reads TGTGCCAGTAGTACCGGACTAACGGCCTATGGGGAGACCCAGTACTTC.

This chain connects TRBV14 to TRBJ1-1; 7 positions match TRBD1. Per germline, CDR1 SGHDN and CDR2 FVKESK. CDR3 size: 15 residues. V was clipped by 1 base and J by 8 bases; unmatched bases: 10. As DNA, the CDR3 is TGTGCCAGCAGCCAAGGGCCGCTCAGGGGGACCGAAGCTTTCTTT. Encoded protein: CASSQGPLRGTEAFF.

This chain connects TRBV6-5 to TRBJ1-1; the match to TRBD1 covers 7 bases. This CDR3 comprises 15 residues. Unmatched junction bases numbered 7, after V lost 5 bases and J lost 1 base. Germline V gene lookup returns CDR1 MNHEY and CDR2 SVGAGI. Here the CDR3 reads CASSQPRQGNTEAFF. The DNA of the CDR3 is TGTGCCAGCAGTCAACCGAGACAGGGGAACACTGAAGCTTTCTTT.

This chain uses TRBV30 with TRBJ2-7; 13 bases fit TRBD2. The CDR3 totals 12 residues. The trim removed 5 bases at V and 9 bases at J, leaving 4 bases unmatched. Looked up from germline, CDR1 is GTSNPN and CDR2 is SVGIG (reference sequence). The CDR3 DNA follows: TGTGCCTGGGGACTAGCGGGAGAGCTGCAGTACTTC. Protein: CAWGLAGELQYF. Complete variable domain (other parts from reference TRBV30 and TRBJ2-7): SQTIHQWPATLVQPVGSPLSLECTVEGTSNPNLYWYRQAAGRGLQLLFYSVGIGQISSEVPQNLSASRPQDRQFILSSKKLLLSDSGFYLCAWGLAGELQYFGPGTRLTVT.